A selection of T cell receptor beta chains follows, all from one sample in a study of cytomegalovirus exposure and HLA in healthy donors. Generated by immunoSEQ multiplex PCR, the TCRdb table keeps only in-frame clones and is missing some. The table includes around 150,000 clones, 77% detected once. Sequencing was performed on PBMCs. Source of these receptors: a man over 45 in good health and CMV-seropositive. Each CDR3 is given with its conserved first and last residue. Each record gives: D gene, clone size, J gene, CDR3 length, V gene, CDR3 DNA, CDR3 protein. The D gene is left open where the match is weak. Part of the rows lack a size; the others show once, few, many or a class for expanded clones.

.,few,TRBJ1-1,15,TRBV4-1,TGCGCCAGCAGCCGAATCCAGGGGCTAGGCACTGAAGCTTTCTTT,CASSRIQGLGTEAFF
TRBD1,.,TRBJ1-6,15,TRBV5-1,TGCGCCAGCAGCCGGAGACAGGGGGCTGATTCACCCCTCCACTTT,CASSRRQGADSPLHF
TRBD1,.,TRBJ1-1,15,TRBV7-9,TGTGCCAGCAGCTTACGTAGACAGGGTGACACTGAAGCTTTCTTT,CASSLRRQGDTEAFF
.,.,TRBJ2-7,11,TRBV6-1,TGTGCCAGCAGTGAAATATACGAGCAGTACTTC,CASSEIYEQYF
.,.,TRBJ2-7,14,TRBV15,TGTGCCACCAGCAGAGACCAGGGTTCCTACGAGCAGTACTTC,CATSRDQGSYEQYF
TRBD2,.,TRBJ2-1,15,TRBV25-1,TGTGCCAGCAGTGATCCAGCGGGGGAACACAATGAGCAGTTCTTC,CASSDPAGEHNEQFF
TRBD2,few,TRBJ2-7,16,TRBV9,TGTGCCAGCAGCGCCACCCTAGCGGGGGCCCGCTACGAGCAGTACTTC,CASSATLAGARYEQYF
TRBD2,.,TRBJ2-1,15,TRBV7-2,TGTGCCAGCAGCACCTCCGGGACTAACTACAATGAGCAGTTCTTC,CASSTSGTNYNEQFF
.,.,TRBJ2-7,16,TRBV4-3,TGCGCCAGCAGCCAAGATCGGGGAGGCCCGGCCTACGAGCAGTACTTC,CASSQDRGGPAYEQYF
.,.,TRBJ1-4,11,TRBV2,TGTGCCAGCAGCCAAAATGAAAAACTGTTTTTT,CASSQNEKLFF
.,.,TRBJ1-5,15,TRBV6-5,TGTGCCAGCAGTTACTCGTATAGGGCGGGTCAGCCCCAGCATTTT,CASSYSYRAGQPQHF
TRBD2,.,TRBJ2-2,15,TRBV4-2,TGTGCCAGCAGCCAAGATAGGCTAGCGGAGGGGGAGCTGTTTTTT,CASSQDRLAEGELFF
.,once,TRBJ1-4,15,TRBV5-1,TGCGCCAGCAGCGAGGGGAGGGTTCAGGATGAAAAACTGTTTTTT,CASSEGRVQDEKLFF
.,once,TRBJ2-5,15,TRBV21-1,TGTGCCTGCCTCATCCGAGGGGGCGCCCAAGAGACCCAGTACTTC,CACLIRGGAQETQYF
TRBD1,.,TRBJ1-1,11,TRBV18,TGTGCCAGCTCACCGGGGACAGACGCTTTCTTT,CASSPGTDAFF
.,.,TRBJ2-7,12,TRBV29-1,TGCAGCGTCGCGACAGGCCCCCACGAGCAGTACTTC,CSVATGPHEQYF
.,.,TRBJ1-2,14,TRBV23-1,TGCGCCAGCAGTCAATCACAGGCTAACTATGGCTACACCTTC,CASSQSQANYGYTF
.,.,TRBJ2-7,15,TRBV7-6,TGTGCCAGCAGCAATGGCGGTAGCGGTTCCTACGAGCAGTACTTC,CASSNGGSGSYEQYF
TRBD1,once,TRBJ1-4,16,TRBV7-9,TGTGCCAGCAGCTCCGGACAGGGGGCAACTAATGAAAAACTGTTTTTT,CASSSGQGATNEKLFF
TRBD1,.,TRBJ1-2,18,TRBV7-2,TGTGCCAGCAGCTTAGCGGATTTTACGATAGGACAGGGTAACGGCTACACCTTC,CASSLADFTIGQGNGYTF
.,.,TRBJ2-7,15,TRBV6-6,TGTGCCAGCAGAAGTGGGCACACTTTTGGGTACGAGCAGTACTTC,CASRSGHTFGYEQYF
.,few,TRBJ2-5,14,TRBV7-2,TGTGCCAGCCGTATCACAGGGCTAGGAGAGACCCAGTACTTC,CASRITGLGETQYF
.,.,TRBJ1-4,15,TRBV5-1,TGCGCCAGCAGCTTTGGAAACCGGGGGAATGAAAAACTGTTTTTT,CASSFGNRGNEKLFF
TRBD1,.,TRBJ1-1,14,TRBV4-1,TGCGCCAGCAGCCAAATGACAGGGCGCACTGAAGCTTTCTTT,CASSQMTGRTEAFF
TRBD1,.,TRBJ2-7,14,TRBV5-1,TGCGCCAGCAGCGGACAGGGGGCTACCTACGAGCAGTACTTC,CASSGQGATYEQYF
.,.,TRBJ2-7,16,TRBV28,TGTGCCAGCAGCCAACCCCTCCGGTCGGACGGGGGTGGACGGTACTTC,CASSQPLRSDGGGRYF
.,.,TRBJ1-2,14,TRBV2,TGTGCCAGCAGTACAGGGTCGGGTAACTATGGCTACACCTTC,CASSTGSGNYGYTF
TRBD1,.,TRBJ1-2,15,TRBV15,TGTGCCACCAGCAACCGGGACAGGGGGTTTTATGGCTACACCTTC,CATSNRDRGFYGYTF
.,.,TRBJ1-2,16,TRBV7-8,TGTGCCAGCAGCCCCCCTACATTTGGGTCCCAGGGGGGCTACACCTTC,CASSPPTFGSQGGYTF
.,.,TRBJ1-4,17,TRBV5-1,TGCGCCAGCAGCTTGGTGCCCCGTGTAGGGGCTAATGAAAAACTGTTTTTT,CASSLVPRVGANEKLFF
TRBD1,.,TRBJ1-3,16,TRBV28,TGTGCCAGCAGTGGGGACAGGCCGCTCTCTGGAAACACCATATATTTT,CASSGDRPLSGNTIYF
.,.,TRBJ1-5,15,TRBV7-9,TGTGCCAGCAGCTCTTTCAACGGGGATGGAGAGCCCCAGCATTTT,CASSSFNGDGEPQHF
.,.,TRBJ1-1,13,TRBV10-3,TGTGCCATCAGTGGGACAGATAACACTGAAGCTTTCTTT,CAISGTDNTEAFF
.,.,TRBJ2-3,15,TRBV7-9,TGTGCCAGCAGCTCAAACAGCTCTAGCACAGATACGCAGTATTTT,CASSSNSSSTDTQYF
.,once,TRBJ2-5,12,TRBV10-2,TGCGCCAGCAGTGAGTCCAGGGAGACCCAGTACTTC,CASSESRETQYF
.,.,TRBJ2-7,16,TRBV4-3,TGCGCCAGCAGCCAAGGCACAGGCTCTAGCTCCTACGAGCAGTACTTC,CASSQGTGSSSYEQYF
.,.,TRBJ1-1,11,TRBV11-2,TGTGCCAGCAGCCCGACAGTTGAAGCTTTCTTT,CASSPTVEAFF
.,.,TRBJ2-3,13,TRBV28,TGTGCCAGCACTTGGGGGGTCATAGATACGCAGTATTTT,CASTWGVIDTQYF
TRBD1,.,TRBJ1-3,16,TRBV28,TGTGCCAGCAGGCTGAGCTTGGGACAGGGCGGAAACACCATATATTTT,CASRLSLGQGGNTIYF
TRBD2,once,TRBJ2-5,15,TRBV5-1,TGCGCCAGCAGCTCGGACCGGGGGGGCGGAGAGACCCAGTACTTC,CASSSDRGGGETQYF
TRBD2,few,TRBJ2-5,14,TRBV19,TGTGCCAGTAGTATTAGACTAGCGGAAGAGACCCAGTACTTC,CASSIRLAEETQYF
TRBD1,.,TRBJ1-2,14,TRBV10-3,TGTGCCATCGCAGGGACAGGGAACCTATATGGCTACACCTTC,CAIAGTGNLYGYTF
.,.,TRBJ2-2,14,TRBV19,TGTGCCAGTACCGAACAACAGGGCACCGGGGAGCTGTTTTTT,CASTEQQGTGELFF
.,.,TRBJ2-1,16,TRBV9,TGTGCCAGCAGCGTGAATGGAAGGAGCTCCTACAATGAGCAGTTCTTC,CASSVNGRSSYNEQFF
.,few,TRBJ2-5,14,TRBV6-1,TGTGCCAGCAGTGAACCGGAGGGGGCCCCAACCCAGTACTTC,CASSEPEGAPTQYF
TRBD1,.,TRBJ1-1,15,TRBV28,TGTGCCAGCAGTTTATCCGGACCGCCGACAGGGCAAGCTTTCTTT,CASSLSGPPTGQAFF
TRBD1,.,TRBJ1-2,13,TRBV5-1,TGCGCCAGCAGCGGACAGGGACTCTATGGCTACACCTTC,CASSGQGLYGYTF
.,few,TRBJ2-1,13,TRBV6-5,TGTGCCAGCAGTTACGCAACCGGGACAGAGCAGTTCTTC,CASSYATGTEQFF
.,.,TRBJ1-6,15,TRBV6-4,TGTGCCAGCAGTGCACAGGGAGGGTTTAATTCACCCCTCCACTTT,CASSAQGGFNSPLHF
.,once,TRBJ2-6,16,TRBV6-5,TGTGCCAGCAGTTACTCACAGAGCTCTGGGGCCAACGTCCTGACTTTC,CASSYSQSSGANVLTF
.,.,TRBJ2-5,16,TRBV4-1,TGCGCCAGCAGCCAAGGGAGACAGGCGACCCAAGAGACCCAGTACTTC,CASSQGRQATQETQYF
TRBD2,.,TRBJ2-1,15,TRBV5-1,TGCGCCAGCAGCTTGGTAGCGGGGGCCCCCAATGAGCAGTTCTTC,CASSLVAGAPNEQFF
TRBD2,.,TRBJ2-1,18,TRBV4-3,TGCGCCAGCAGCCAAAGCCGCGGGACTAGCGGGGGATACAATGAGCAGTTCTTC,CASSQSRGTSGGYNEQFF
.,.,TRBJ1-1,15,TRBV15,TGTGCCACCAGCAGAGATCGGGGGGTTAGTACTGAAGCTTTCTTT,CATSRDRGVSTEAFF
.,.,TRBJ2-3,15,TRBV6-5,TGTGCCAGCACCCTGAGTCCTGCGGGCACAGATACGCAGTATTTT,CASTLSPAGTDTQYF
TRBD1,.,TRBJ2-5,14,TRBV11-2,TGTGCCAGCAGACCAAACAGGGGCCAAGAGACCCAGTACTTC,CASRPNRGQETQYF
TRBD2,few,TRBJ2-7,18,TRBV4-3,TGCGCCAGCAGCCAATCTCTTCTTAGCGGGGGGGCCAAAGTCGAGCAGTACTTC,CASSQSLLSGGAKVEQYF